These 19 T cell receptor beta chains share one sample of origin, sequenced in a study of OX40 agonist ivuxolimab in advanced cancers. Assay used: immunoSEQ multiplex PCR; TCRdb lists only in-frame clones, some missing. The repertoire holds about 82,000 clones, approximately 86% seen once, with 6% to 8% in the top ten. Sequences were derived from CD4+ or CD8+ T cells sorted from blood, sampled in a trial of the OX40 agonist ivuxolimab. The receptor source for this set is an adult with an advanced solid tumor such as melanoma, head and neck, liver or kidney cancer.

V and J are TRBV14 and TRBJ1-2; D remains ambiguous. Germline values: CDR1 SGHDN, CDR2 FVKESK. The CDR3 contains 12 residues. The germline V and J ends were trimmed by 2 bases and 4 bases, with 5 bases remaining between them. CDR3 amino acids: CASSQKIYGYTF. CDR3 coding DNA: TGTGCCAGCAGCCAAAAAATCTATGGCTACACCTTC. Looking up the rest from reference TRBV14 and TRBJ1-2 gives the full variable domain: EAGVTQFPSHSVIEKGQTVTLRCDPISGHDNLYWYRRVMGKEIKFLLHFVKESKQDESGMPNNRFLAERTGGTYSTLKVQPAELEDSGVYFCASSQKIYGYTFGSGTRLTVV.

The rearrangement joins TRBV5-1 to TRBJ2-1; maybe TRBD2 (6 bases). The CDR3 runs to 13 residues. V lost 0 bases and J 9 bases, leaving 10 bases between the germline ends. Germline CDR1 reads SGHRS; CDR2 reads YFSETQ. The CDR3 nucleotides are TGCGCCAGCAGCTTGGCCTCGGGGGTTGAGCAGTTCTTC. Translated: CASSLASGVEQFF.

The chain links TRBV19 to TRBJ2-1, with D possibly being TRBD1 (5 bases). The CDR3 is made up of 13 amino acids. CDR1 is LNHDA and CDR2 is SQIVND in the germline V gene (reference sequence). The ends were cut back, 10 bases at V and 7 bases at J, with 17 bases in the middle. The CDR3, as DNA: TGTGCCACCACTGAAAGGGGCGGTAATGAGCAGTTCTTC. Protein product: CATTERGGNEQFF.

The V gene is TRBV15, the J gene TRBJ1-3; tentatively, D is TRBD1 (5 bases). Per germline, CDR1 LNHNV and CDR2 YYDKDF (reference sequence). The CDR3 covers 15 residues. Trimming pared 5 bases from V and 0 bases from J, leaving 11 bases between. The DNA of the CDR3 is TGTGCCACCAGCCCTCAAGGGGACTCTGGAAACACCATATATTTT. Protein product: CATSPQGDSGNTIYF.

V gene TRBV27 combines with J gene TRBJ2-1; 8 bases agree with TRBD2. This CDR3 is built from 13 residues. In germline, CDR1 is MNHEY, CDR2 SMNVEV (reference sequence). With V trimmed by 8 bases and J by 4 bases, 4 bases remained unmatched. The CDR3 nucleotides read TGTGCCAGCGTCGGGGGGGCATACAATGAGCAGTTCTTC. Amino acids: CASVGGAYNEQFF.

CDR3 sequence reads: CASSQEGQGRNSPLHF. The DNA for the CDR3 is TGTGCCAGCAGCCAGGAGGGACAGGGGAGGAATTCACCCCTCCACTTT. V and J are TRBV4-2 and TRBJ1-6; TRBD1 aligns across 10 bases. The germline gives CDR1 LGHNA, CDR2 YNFKEQ. J lost 7 bases, V lost 3 bases, and 6 bases had no gene match. The CDR3 runs to 16 residues.

For the CDR3, the DNA is TGCGCCAGCAGCCGGGACAGGCGATACGAGCAGTACTTC. Its protein is CASSRDRRYEQYF. V gene TRBV5-1 combines with J gene TRBJ2-7; TRBD1 agrees at 8 bases. The germline V gene has CDR1 SGHRS and CDR2 YFSETQ. V trimming: 4 bases; J trimming: 4 bases; junction bases outside the gene matches: 4. CDR3 length: 13 amino acids.

The V call is TRBV5-1, the J call TRBJ1-3; 7 bases align to TRBD1. The CDR3 loop spans 18 amino acids. The V gene's germline CDR1 is SGHRS and CDR2 YFSETQ. V gave up 4 bases and J gave up 0 bases; unmatched junction bases: 13. CDR3 sequence reads: CASSLTTGTVSSGNTIYF. CDR3 coding DNA: TGCGCCAGCAGCCTAACTACCGGGACAGTGAGCTCTGGAAACACCATATATTTT.

This chain links TRBV19 with TRBJ1-5; D might be TRBD1 (5 bases). The germline gives CDR1 LNHDA, CDR2 SQIVND (reference sequence). This CDR3 comprises 17 residues. V was shortened by 1 base and J by 4 bases, with 17 bases between the two germline ends. The CDR3 nucleotides are TGTGCCAGTAGTATAGCCCTCCAGGCAGGGCCAAATCAGCCCCAGCATTTT. Translated, it gives CASSIALQAGPNQPQHF. Full variable domain (rest looked up from reference TRBV19 and TRBJ1-5): DGGITQSPKYLFRKEGQNVTLSCEQNLNHDAMYWYRQDPGQGLRLIYYSQIVNDFQKGDIAEGYSVSREKKESFPLTVTSAQKNPTAFYLCASSIALQAGPNQPQHFGDGTRLSIL.

This CDR3 is CASSPQGSGVYGYTF. The CDR3 region has the DNA TGCGCCAGCAGCCCACAGGGGTCCGGGGTCTATGGCTACACCTTC. The chain recombines TRBV5-1 with TRBJ1-2, with 7 bases aligning to TRBD1. This CDR3 has 15 amino acids. V was pared by 4 bases and J by 4 bases, with 10 bases of the junction left unmatched. The germline CDR1 and CDR2 sequences are SGHRS and YFSETQ.

The DNA for the CDR3 is TGTGCCAGCAGGCGACAGGGGGCCTACGAGCAGTACTTC. It yields the protein CASRRQGAYEQYF. The chain employs TRBV6-5 and TRBJ2-7; 9 bases are shared with TRBD1. This CDR3 is built from 13 residues. Germline trimming cut 6 bases from V and 2 bases from J; bases unmatched to any gene: 2. CDR1 is MNHEY and CDR2 is SVGAGI in the germline V gene.

This clone appeared once. The V gene is TRBV2, the J gene TRBJ2-1; D gene uncertain. Germline CDR1 SNHLY, CDR2 FYNNEI. This CDR3 is built from 11 residues. With 5 bases removed from V and 7 bases from J, the gap between germline ends came to 6 bases. DNA of the CDR3: TGTGCCAGCAGTTATTTGAATGAGCAGTTCTTC. It translates to CASSYLNEQFF.

The V gene is TRBV30, the J gene TRBJ1-2; D gene ambiguous. With 8 bases removed from V and 4 bases from J, the gap between germline ends came to 14 bases. The CDR3 extends over 12 amino acids. Germline V gene lookup returns CDR1 GTSNPN and CDR2 SVGIG (reference sequence). DNA of the CDR3: TGTGCCGGACCCCGGAATCCCTATGGCTACACCTTC. This codes for CAGPRNPYGYTF.

The rearrangement joins TRBV30 to TRBJ2-2, with a weak D call TRBD1 (6 bases). The ends were cut back, 2 bases at V and 1 base at J, with 8 bases in the middle. There are 14 residues in the CDR3. CDR1 and CDR2 (germline): GTSNPN, SVGIG (reference sequence). The CDR3 protein is CAWSSQGNTGELFF. For the CDR3, the DNA is TGTGCCTGGAGTTCACAGGGGAACACCGGGGAGCTGTTTTTT.

The chain recombines TRBV4-2 with TRBJ1-4, with a possible D match to TRBD1 (6 bases). Germline loops: CDR1 LGHNA, CDR2 YNFKEQ. The CDR3 is 14 amino acids. V shed 3 bases and J shed 7 bases, with 12 bases lying between them. CDR3 DNA sequence: TGTGCCAGCAGCCAGGCGGGGGGCGGTGAAAAACTGTTTTTT. This codes for CASSQAGGGEKLFF.

V usage is TRBV19 and J usage is TRBJ2-6; possible D gene TRBD1, 6 bases. The germline gives CDR1 LNHDA, CDR2 SQIVND (reference sequence). The CDR3 runs to 16 residues. The V end was cut by 6 bases, the J end by 9 bases, with 21 bases between. In nucleotides, the CDR3 is TGTGCCAGTAGCCCAGAGGGACAACGCCCGAACAACGTCCTGACTTTC. It is translated as CASSPEGQRPNNVLTF.

This clone occurred a few times. The chain carries TRBV4-3 and TRBJ2-6; D remains ambiguous. CDR3 length equals 15 residues. Trimming took off 6 bases at V and 0 bases at J, with 9 bases between the two ends. Germline CDR1 is LGHNA and CDR2 is YSLEER. Here the CDR3 DNA reads TGCGCCAGCAGTCCTCCTGGCTCTGGGGCCAACGTCCTGACTTTC. This encodes CASSPPGSGANVLTF.

The chain couples TRBV11-3 to TRBJ2-7; maybe TRBD1 (5 bases). This CDR3 is built from 14 residues. V lost 0 bases, J lost 7 bases, and 13 bases lay in between. CDR1 is SGHNT and CDR2 is YENEEA in the germline V gene. The CDR3 DNA follows: TGTGCCAGCAGCTTAGATCAAGCCAGGGTAGAGCAGTACTTC. This codes for CASSLDQARVEQYF.

This rearrangement joins TRBV9 to TRBJ2-1, with D perhaps matching TRBD1 (5 bases). The germline V gene has CDR1 SGDLS and CDR2 YYNGEE. The V end was cut by 4 bases, the J end by 5 bases, with 16 bases between. The CDR3 is 15 amino acids. The CDR3 is CASSPRPLGDNEQFF. The CDR3 DNA reads as TGTGCCAGCAGCCCCCGGCCCTTAGGGGACAATGAGCAGTTCTTC.